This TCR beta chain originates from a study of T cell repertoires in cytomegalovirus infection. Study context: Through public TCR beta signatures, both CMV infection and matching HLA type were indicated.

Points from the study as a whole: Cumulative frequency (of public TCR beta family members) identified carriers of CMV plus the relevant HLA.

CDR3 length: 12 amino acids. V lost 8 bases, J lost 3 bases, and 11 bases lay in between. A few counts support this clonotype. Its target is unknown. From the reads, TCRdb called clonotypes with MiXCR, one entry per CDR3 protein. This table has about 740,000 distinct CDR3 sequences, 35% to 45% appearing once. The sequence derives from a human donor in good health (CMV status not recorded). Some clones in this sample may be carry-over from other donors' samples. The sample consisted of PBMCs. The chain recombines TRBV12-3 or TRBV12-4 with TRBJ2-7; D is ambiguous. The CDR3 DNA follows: TGTGCCAGCCGTCAGAGTGGCTACGAGCAGTACTTC. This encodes CASRQSGYEQYF.